This TCR beta chain was recovered during a study of molecular identifiers for immune sequencing clone quantification. The CDR3 loop spans 17 amino acids. Between the trimmed V and J ends, which lost 0 bases and 7 bases, there was a span of 17 bases. From germline, CDR1 is SGHRS and CDR2 YFSETQ. TCRdb itself ran the PCR reads through MiXCR, one entry per CDR3 protein. This table holds fewer than 350,000 distinct CDR3 sequences, over 20% found once. This clonotype was picked up many times. Material: naive CD8+ T cells from blood, with Jurkat cell RNA spiked in. The sample's subset: FACS-sorted CD8+CD4-CCR7+CD45RA+ naive T cells. The origin of this receptor is a human donor in good health. Some libraries in this study had Jurkat cell RNA spiked in. The J gene is TRBJ2-6, the V gene TRBV5-1; D possibly corresponds to TRBD2 (5 bases). Here the CDR3 reads CASSLGLVGLIANVLTF. CDR3 nucleotide sequence: TGCGCCAGCAGCTTGGGTCTGGTTGGACTGATTGCCAACGTCCTGACTTTC.